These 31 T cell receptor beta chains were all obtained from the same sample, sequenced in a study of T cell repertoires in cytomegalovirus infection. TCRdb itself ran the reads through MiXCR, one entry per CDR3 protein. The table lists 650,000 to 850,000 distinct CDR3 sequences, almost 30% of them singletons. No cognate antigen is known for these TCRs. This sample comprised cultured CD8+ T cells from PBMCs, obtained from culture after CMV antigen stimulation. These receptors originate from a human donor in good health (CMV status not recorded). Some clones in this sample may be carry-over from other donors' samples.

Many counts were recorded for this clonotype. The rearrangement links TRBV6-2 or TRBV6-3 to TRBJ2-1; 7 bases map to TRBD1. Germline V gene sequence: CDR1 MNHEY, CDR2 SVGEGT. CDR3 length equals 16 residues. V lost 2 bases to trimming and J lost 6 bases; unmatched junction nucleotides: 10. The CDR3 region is CASSYGSGQLGNEQFF. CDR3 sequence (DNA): TGTGCCAGCAGTTACGGGTCGGGACAGCTTGGCAATGAGCAGTTCTTC.

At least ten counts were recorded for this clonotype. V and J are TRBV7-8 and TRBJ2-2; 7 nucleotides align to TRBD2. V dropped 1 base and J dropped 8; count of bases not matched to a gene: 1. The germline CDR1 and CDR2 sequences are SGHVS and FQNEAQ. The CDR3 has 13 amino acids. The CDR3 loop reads CASSLGGGGELFF. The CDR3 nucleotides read TGTGCCAGCAGCTTAGGGGGGGGAGGGGAGCTGTTTTTT.

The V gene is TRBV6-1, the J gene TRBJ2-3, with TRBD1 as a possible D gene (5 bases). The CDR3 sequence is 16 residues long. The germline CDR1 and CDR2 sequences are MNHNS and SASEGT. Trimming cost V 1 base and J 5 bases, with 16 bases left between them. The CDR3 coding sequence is TGTGCCAGCAGTGAAGGACAGCGACTGTCCGGAGATACGCAGTATTTT. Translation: CASSEGQRLSGDTQYF.

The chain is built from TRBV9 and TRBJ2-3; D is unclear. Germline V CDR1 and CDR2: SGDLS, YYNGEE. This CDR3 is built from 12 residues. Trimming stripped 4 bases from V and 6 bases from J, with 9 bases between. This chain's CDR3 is CASSIPPDTQYF. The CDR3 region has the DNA TGTGCCAGCAGCATACCTCCGGATACGCAGTATTTT.

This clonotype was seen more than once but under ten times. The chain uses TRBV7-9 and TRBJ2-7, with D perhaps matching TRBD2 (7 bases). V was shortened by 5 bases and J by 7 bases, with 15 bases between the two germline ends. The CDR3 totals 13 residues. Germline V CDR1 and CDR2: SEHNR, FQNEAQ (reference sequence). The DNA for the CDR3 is TGTGCCAGCAGCCAGGGAGGGGGAGTTGAGCAGTACTTC. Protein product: CASSQGGGVEQYF. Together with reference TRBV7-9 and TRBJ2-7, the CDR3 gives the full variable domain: DTGVSQNPRHKITKRGQNVTFRCDPISEHNRLYWYRQTLGQGPEFLTYFQNEAQLEKSRLLSDRFSAERPKGSFSTLEIQRTEQGDSAMYLCASSQGGGVEQYFGPGTRLTVT.

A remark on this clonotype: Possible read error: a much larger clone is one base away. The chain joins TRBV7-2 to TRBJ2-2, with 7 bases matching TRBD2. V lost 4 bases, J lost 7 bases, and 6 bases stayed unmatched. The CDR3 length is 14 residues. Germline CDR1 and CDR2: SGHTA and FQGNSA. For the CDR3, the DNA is TGTGCCAGCAGCTCCCAGCGGGGAGTCGGGGAGCTGTTTTTT. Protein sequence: CASSSQRGVGELFF.

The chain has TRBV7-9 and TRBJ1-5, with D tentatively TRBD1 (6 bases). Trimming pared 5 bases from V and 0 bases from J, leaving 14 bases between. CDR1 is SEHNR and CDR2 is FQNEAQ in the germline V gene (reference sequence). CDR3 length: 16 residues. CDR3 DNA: TGTGCCAGCAGCCCTGAGGGGACAAATAGCAATCAGCCCCAGCATTTT. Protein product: CASSPEGTNSNQPQHF.

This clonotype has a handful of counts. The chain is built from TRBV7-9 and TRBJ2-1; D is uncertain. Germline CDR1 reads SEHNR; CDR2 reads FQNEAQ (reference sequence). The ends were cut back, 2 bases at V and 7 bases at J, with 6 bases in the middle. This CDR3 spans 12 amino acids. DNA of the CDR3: TGTGCCAGCAGCTTAAGCACAAATGAGCAGTTCTTC. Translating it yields CASSLSTNEQFF.

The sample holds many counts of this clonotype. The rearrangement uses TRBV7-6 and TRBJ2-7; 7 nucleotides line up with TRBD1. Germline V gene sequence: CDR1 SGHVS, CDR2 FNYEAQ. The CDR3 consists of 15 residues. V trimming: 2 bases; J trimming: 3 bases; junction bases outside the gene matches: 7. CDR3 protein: CASSLIEGAVYEQYF. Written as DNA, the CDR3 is TGTGCCAGCAGCTTAATTGAGGGGGCGGTCTACGAGCAGTACTTC.

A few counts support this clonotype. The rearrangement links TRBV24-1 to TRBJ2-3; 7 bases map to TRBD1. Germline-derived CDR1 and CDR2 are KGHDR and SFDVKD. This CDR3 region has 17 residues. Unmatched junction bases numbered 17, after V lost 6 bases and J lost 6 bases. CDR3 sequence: CATSSRRMGTADDTQYF. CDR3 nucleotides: TGTGCCACCAGTTCCCGTAGGATGGGGACAGCCGATGATACGCAGTATTTT.

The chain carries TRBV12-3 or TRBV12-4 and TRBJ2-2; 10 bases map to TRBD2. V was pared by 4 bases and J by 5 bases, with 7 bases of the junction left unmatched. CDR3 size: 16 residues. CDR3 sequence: CASSSQRGGRTGELFF. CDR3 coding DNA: TGTGCCAGCAGTTCCCAGCGGGGGGGCCGAACCGGGGAGCTGTTTTTT.

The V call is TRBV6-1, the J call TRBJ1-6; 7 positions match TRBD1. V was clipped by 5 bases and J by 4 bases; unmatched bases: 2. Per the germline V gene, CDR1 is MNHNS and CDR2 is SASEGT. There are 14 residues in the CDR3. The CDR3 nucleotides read TGTGCCAGCAGTATCAGGGGGTATAATTCACCCCTCCACTTT. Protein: CASSIRGYNSPLHF.

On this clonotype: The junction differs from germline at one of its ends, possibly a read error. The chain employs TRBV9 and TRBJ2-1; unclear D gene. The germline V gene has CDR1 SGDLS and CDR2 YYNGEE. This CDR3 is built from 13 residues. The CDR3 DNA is TGTGCCAGCAGCGTTAGCTCCGACAATGAGCAGTTCTTC. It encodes CASSVSSDNEQFF.

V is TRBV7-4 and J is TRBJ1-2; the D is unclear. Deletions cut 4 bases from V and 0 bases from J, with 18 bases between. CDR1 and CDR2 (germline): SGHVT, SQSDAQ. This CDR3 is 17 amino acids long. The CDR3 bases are TGTGCCAGCAGCTCAACGACTTGGACGGATGCTAACTATGGCTACACCTTC. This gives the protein CASSSTTWTDANYGYTF. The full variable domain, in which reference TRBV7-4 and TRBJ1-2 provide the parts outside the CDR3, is GAGVSQSPRYKVAKRGRDVALRCDSISGHVTLYWYRQTLGQGSEVLTYSQSDAQRDKSGRPSGRFSAERPERSVSTLKIQRTEQGDSAVYLCASSSTTWTDANYGYTFGSGTRLTVV.

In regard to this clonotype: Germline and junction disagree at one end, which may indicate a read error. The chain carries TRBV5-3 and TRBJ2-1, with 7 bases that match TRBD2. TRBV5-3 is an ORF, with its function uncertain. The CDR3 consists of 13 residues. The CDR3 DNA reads TGTGCCAGCAGCTTGCGGGAGCCTACTCTGCAGTTCTTC. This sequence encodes CASSLREPTLQFF.

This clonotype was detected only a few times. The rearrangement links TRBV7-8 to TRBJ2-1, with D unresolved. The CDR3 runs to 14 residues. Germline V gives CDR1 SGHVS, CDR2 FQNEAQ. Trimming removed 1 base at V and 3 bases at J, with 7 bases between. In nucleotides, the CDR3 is TGTGCCAGCAGCTTAGATGTGGGCTACAATGAGCAGTTCTTC. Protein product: CASSLDVGYNEQFF.

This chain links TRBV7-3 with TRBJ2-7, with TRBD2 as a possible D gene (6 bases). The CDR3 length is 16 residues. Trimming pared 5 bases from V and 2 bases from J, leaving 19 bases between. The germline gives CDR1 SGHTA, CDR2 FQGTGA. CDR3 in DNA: TGTGCCAGCAGCCAGCGCGGGGAACCGACAACCTACGAGCAGTACGTC. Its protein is CASSQRGEPTTYEQYV.

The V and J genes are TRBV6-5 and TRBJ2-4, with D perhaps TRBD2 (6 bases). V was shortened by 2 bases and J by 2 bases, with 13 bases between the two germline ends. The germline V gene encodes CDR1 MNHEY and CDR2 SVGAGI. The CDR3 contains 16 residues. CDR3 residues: CASSYGGTGSKNIQYF. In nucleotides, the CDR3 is TGTGCCAGCAGTTACGGAGGGACTGGGTCCAAAAACATTCAGTACTTC.

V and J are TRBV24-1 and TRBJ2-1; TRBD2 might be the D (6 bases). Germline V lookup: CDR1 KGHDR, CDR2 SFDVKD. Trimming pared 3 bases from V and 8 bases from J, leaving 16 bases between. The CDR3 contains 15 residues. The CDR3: CATSDPGTSLYEQFF. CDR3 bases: TGTGCCACCAGTGATCCTGGGACTTCCCTCTATGAGCAGTTCTTC.

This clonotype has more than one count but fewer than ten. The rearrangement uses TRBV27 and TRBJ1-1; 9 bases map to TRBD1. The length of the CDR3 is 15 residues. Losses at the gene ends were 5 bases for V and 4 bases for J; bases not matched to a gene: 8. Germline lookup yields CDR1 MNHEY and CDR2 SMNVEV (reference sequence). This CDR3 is CASSMDRGFSTEAFF. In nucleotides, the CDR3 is TGTGCCAGCAGTATGGACAGGGGATTTAGCACTGAAGCTTTCTTT.

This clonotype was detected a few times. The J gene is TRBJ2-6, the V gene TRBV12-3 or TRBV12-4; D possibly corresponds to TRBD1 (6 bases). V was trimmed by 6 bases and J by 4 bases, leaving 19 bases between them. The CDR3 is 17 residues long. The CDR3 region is CASSSPPQGSGANVLTF. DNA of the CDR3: TGTGCCAGCAGCTCTCCCCCACAGGGATCCGGGGCCAACGTCCTGACTTTC.

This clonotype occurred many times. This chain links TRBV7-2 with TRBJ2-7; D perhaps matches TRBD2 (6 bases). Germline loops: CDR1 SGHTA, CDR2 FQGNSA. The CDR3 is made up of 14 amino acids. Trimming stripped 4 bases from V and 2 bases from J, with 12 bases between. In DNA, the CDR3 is TGTGCCAGCAGCTCCAGCGGGTCTGCCTACGAGCAGTACTTC. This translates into CASSSSGSAYEQYF.

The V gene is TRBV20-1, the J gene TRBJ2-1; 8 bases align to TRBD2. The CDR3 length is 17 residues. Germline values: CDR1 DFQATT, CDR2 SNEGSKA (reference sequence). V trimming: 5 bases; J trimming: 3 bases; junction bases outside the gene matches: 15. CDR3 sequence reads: CSALEAGEYTCYNEQFF. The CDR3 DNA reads TGCAGTGCTTTGGAAGCGGGGGAATATACGTGCTACAATGAGCAGTTCTTC.

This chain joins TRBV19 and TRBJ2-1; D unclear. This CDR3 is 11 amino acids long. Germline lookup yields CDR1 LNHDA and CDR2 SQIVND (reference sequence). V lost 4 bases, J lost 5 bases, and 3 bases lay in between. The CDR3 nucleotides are TGTGCCAGTAGTACGCACAATGAGCAGTTCTTC. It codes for CASSTHNEQFF.

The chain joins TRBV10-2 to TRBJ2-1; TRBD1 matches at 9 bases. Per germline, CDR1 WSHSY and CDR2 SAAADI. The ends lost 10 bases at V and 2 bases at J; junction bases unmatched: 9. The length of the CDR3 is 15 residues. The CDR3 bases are TGCGCCACGTTTACCGGGACAGGGCCCTACAATGAGCAGTTCTTC. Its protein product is CATFTGTGPYNEQFF.

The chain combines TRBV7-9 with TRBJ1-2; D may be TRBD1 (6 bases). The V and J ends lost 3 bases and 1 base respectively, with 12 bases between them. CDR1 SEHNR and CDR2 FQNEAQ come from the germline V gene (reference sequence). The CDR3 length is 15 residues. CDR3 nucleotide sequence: TGTGCCAGCAGCTTGGGGGGACACCTTAACTATGGCTACACCTTC. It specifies CASSLGGHLNYGYTF.

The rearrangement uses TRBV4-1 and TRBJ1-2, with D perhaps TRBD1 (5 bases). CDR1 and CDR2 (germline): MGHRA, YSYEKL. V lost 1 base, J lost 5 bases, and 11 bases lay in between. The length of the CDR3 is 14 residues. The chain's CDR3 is CASSQAGGGYGYTF. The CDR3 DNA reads TGCGCCAGCAGCCAAGCCGGGGGTGGGTATGGCTACACCTTC.

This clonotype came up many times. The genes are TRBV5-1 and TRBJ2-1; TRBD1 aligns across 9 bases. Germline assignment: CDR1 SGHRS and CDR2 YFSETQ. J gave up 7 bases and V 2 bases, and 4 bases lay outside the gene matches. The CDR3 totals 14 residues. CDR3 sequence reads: CASSLQGAGNEQFF. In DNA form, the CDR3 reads TGCGCCAGCAGCTTACAGGGGGCGGGGAATGAGCAGTTCTTC.

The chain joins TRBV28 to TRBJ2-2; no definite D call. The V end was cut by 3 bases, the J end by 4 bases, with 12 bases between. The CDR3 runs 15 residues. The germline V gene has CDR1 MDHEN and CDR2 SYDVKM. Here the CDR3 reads CASSFRFYRTGELFF. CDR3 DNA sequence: TGTGCCAGCAGTTTTCGGTTTTATCGCACCGGGGAGCTGTTTTTT.

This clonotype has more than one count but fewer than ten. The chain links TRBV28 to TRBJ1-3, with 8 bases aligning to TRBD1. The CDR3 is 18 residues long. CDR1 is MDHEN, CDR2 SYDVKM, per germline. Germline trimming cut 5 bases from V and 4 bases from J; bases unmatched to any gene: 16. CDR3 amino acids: CASSTVGQGSWLGNTIYF. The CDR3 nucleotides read TGTGCCAGCAGTACCGTAGGACAGGGCTCGTGGTTGGGAAACACCATATATTTT.

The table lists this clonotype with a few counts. CDR3 residues: CASSEAGYSYEQYF. As DNA, the CDR3 is TGTGCCAGCAGTGAAGCCGGGTACTCCTACGAGCAGTACTTC. The rearrangement uses TRBV6-1 and TRBJ2-7; D is uncertain. This CDR3 region has 14 residues. Trimming took 0 bases from V and 0 from J, leaving 6 bases between them. The V gene's germline CDR1 is MNHNS and CDR2 SASEGT.